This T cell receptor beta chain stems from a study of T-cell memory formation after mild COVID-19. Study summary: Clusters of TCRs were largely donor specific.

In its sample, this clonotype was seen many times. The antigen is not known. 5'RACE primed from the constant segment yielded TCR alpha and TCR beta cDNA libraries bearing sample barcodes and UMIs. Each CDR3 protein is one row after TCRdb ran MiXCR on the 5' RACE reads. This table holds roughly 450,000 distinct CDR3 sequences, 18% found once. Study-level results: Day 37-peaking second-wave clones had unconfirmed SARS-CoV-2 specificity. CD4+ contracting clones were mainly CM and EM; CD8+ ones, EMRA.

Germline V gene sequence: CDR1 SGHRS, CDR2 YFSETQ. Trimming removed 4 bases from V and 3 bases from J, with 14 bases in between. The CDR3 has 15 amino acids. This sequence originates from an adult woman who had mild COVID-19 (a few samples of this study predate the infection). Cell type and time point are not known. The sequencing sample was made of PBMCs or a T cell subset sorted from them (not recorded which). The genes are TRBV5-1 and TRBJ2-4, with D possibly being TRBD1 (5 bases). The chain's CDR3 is CASSQDRRVKNIQYF. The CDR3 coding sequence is TGCGCCAGCAGCCAGGACCGCAGGGTCAAAAACATTCAGTACTTC. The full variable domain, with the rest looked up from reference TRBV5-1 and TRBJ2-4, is KAGVTQTPRYLIKTRGQQVTLSCSPISGHRSVSWYQQTPGQGLQFLFEYFSETQRNKGNFPGRFSGRQFSNSRSEMNVSTLELGDSALYLCASSQDRRVKNIQYFGAGTRLSVL.